The sequence of this T cell receptor beta chain was determined in a study of T cell clonotyping in hematopoietic cell transplantation. Study-level findings and limits: At the given depth, recipient repertoires were over 95% de novo clonotypes. No sorting was done, leaving CD4 and CD8 contributions mixed. Recipient TCR diversity dropped after transplant; expanded clonotypes rose from day 30 to 180.

TCRdb keeps only in-frame clones here, not all; method: immunoSEQ multiplex PCR. The sample consists of roughly 29,000 clones, roughly nine tenths of them appearing once. CDR1 and CDR2 from the germline V gene are SGHTS and YDEGEE. The CDR3 loop spans 15 amino acids. Trimming took 4 bases from V and 4 from J, leaving 17 bases between them. Samples: about 28 days before transplant, then days 30, 100 and 180 after. Comments on this clone: As yet, its antigen is unknown.

The receptor was isolated from a female patient aged 50-59 years who had an allogeneic stem cell transplant from a related donor, so the T cells may come from the graft donor. Some clones in this sample may be carry-over from other donors' samples. V usage is TRBV5-8 and J usage is TRBJ2-5; TRBD2 might be the D (5 bases). This specimen was PBMCs, taken 100 days after allogeneic stem cell transplant. CDR3 region: CASSIGLAQPETQYF. The CDR3 coding sequence is TGTGCCAGCAGCATTGGACTGGCCCAACCAGAGACCCAGTACTTC.